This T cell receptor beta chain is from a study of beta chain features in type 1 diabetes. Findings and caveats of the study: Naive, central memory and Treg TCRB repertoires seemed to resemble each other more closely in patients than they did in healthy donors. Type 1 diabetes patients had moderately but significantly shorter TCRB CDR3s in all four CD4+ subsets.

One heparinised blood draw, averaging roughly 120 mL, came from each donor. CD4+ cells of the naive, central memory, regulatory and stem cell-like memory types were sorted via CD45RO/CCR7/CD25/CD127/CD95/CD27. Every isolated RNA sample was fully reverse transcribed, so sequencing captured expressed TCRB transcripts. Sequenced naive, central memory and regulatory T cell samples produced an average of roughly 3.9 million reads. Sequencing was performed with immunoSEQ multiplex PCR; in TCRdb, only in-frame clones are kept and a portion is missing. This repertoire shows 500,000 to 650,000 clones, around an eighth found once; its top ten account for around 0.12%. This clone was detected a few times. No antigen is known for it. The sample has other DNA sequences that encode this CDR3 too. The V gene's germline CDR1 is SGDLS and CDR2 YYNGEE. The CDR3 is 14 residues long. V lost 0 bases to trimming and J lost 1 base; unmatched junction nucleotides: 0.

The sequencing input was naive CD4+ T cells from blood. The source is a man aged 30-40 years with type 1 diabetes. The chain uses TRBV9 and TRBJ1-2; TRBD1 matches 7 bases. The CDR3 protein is CASSVGQGNYGYTF. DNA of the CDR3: TGTGCCAGCAGCGTAGGACAGGGTAACTATGGCTACACCTTC.